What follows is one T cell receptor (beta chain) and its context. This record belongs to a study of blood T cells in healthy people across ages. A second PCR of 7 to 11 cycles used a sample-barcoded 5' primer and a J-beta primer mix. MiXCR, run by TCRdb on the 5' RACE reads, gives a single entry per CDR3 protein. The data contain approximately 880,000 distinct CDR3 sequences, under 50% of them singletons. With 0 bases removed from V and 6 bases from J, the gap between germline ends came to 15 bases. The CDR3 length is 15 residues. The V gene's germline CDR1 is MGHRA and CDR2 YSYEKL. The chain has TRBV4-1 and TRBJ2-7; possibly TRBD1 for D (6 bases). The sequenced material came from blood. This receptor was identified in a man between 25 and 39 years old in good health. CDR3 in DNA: TGCGCCAGCAGCCAAGAGGCACAGGGTCACGGCGAGCAGTACTTC. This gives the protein CASSQEAQGHGEQYF.